Listed here are 31 T cell receptor beta chains from one sample, sequenced in a study of T cells in tuberculosis. After thawing and overnight rest, PBMC were stained with GMM-loaded CD1B tetramer, viability dye and anti-CD3 for sorting. The CD1B tetramers carried C32 glucose monomycolate purified from Rhodococcus equi. Measured with immunoSEQ multiplex PCR; TCRdb has only the in-frame clones, and not every one. The sample yields 50,000 to 65,000 clones, approximately 85% seen once. Sequenced: CD1b-GMM tetramer-negative cells sorted from PBMCs. These receptors originate from an adult woman with latent tuberculosis.

The chain is built from TRBV29-1 and TRBJ2-7; 7 nucleotides line up with TRBD1. Germline loops: CDR1 SQVTM, CDR2 ANQGSEA. With V trimmed by 3 bases and J by 2 bases, 7 bases remained unmatched. This CDR3 has 14 amino acids. The CDR3 sequence: CSVEIQGTTYEQYF. CDR3 sequence (DNA): TGCAGCGTTGAGATACAGGGGACCACCTACGAGCAGTACTTC.

V usage is TRBV6-5 and J usage is TRBJ2-5; D is possibly TRBD1 (6 bases). The CDR3 covers 14 residues. CDR1 is MNHEY, CDR2 SVGAGI, per germline. The V and J ends lost 8 bases and 4 bases respectively, with 17 bases between them. The CDR3, as DNA: TGTGCCAGCCGCCTTTCAGGCAGGGGAGAGACCCAGTACTTC. It yields the protein CASRLSGRGETQYF.

The chain uses TRBV15 and TRBJ1-5; D possibly corresponds to TRBD1 (5 bases). V dropped 8 bases and J dropped 3 bases, with 14 bases sitting between them. The V gene's germline CDR1 is LNHNV and CDR2 YYDKDF (reference sequence). The CDR3 has 14 residues. The CDR3 spells CATWGGQHNQPQHF. DNA for the CDR3: TGTGCCACCTGGGGGGGTCAGCACAATCAGCCCCAGCATTTT.

This chain's CDR3 is CASSYREVDTQYF. The CDR3 DNA follows: TGTGCCAGCAGTTACCGGGAGGTAGATACGCAGTATTTT. The genes are TRBV6-6 and TRBJ2-3, with 7 bases that match TRBD2. After removal of 2 bases from V and 5 bases from J, the junction contained 1 base not matched to a gene. The CDR3 contains 13 residues. Germline lookup yields CDR1 MNHNY and CDR2 SVGAGI (reference sequence).

The chain combines TRBV4-1 with TRBJ2-7; TRBD1 matches 10 bases. The CDR3 has 16 amino acids. V gave up 3 bases and J gave up 3 bases; unmatched junction bases: 8. CDR1 and CDR2 from the germline V gene are MGHRA and YSYEKL. In DNA, the CDR3 is TGCGCCAGCAGCCAGGGTTCCGGGACAGGGGTCTACGAGCAGTACTTC. This encodes CASSQGSGTGVYEQYF.

The chain has TRBV19 and TRBJ1-2; 7 bases line up with TRBD1. Germline V lookup: CDR1 LNHDA, CDR2 SQIVND (reference sequence). The J segment lost 0 bases and the V segment lost 3 bases, leaving 13 bases of the junction unmatched. The CDR3 loop spans 18 amino acids. In DNA form, the CDR3 reads TGTGCCAGTAGTATTTCAAGCAACAGGGGCCAAGCTAACTATGGCTACACCTTC. As protein: CASSISSNRGQANYGYTF.

The genes are TRBV18 and TRBJ2-6; D call uncertain. CDR1 is KGHSH and CDR2 is LQKENI in the germline V gene. The length of the CDR3 is 16 residues. V dropped 1 base and J dropped 2 bases, with 9 bases sitting between them. The CDR3 sequence is CASSPLAVTGANVLTF. CDR3 bases: TGTGCCAGCTCACCACTCGCGGTTACTGGGGCCAACGTCCTGACTTTC.

The J gene is TRBJ2-3, the V gene TRBV7-3, with 7 nucleotides matching TRBD1. J lost 6 bases, V lost 3 bases, and 15 bases had no gene match. CDR1 and CDR2 from the germline V gene are SGHTA and FQGTGA. The CDR3 loop spans 17 amino acids. The CDR3 loop reads CASSLFGAGTEFDTQYF. CDR3 DNA: TGTGCCAGCAGCTTGTTTGGAGCCGGGACAGAGTTTGATACGCAGTATTTT. The full variable domain, with the rest looked up from reference TRBV7-3 and TRBJ2-3, is GAGVSQTPSNKVTEKGKYVELRCDPISGHTALYWYRQSLGQGPEFLIYFQGTGAADDSGLPNDRFFAVRPEGSVSTLKIQRTERGDSAVYLCASSLFGAGTEFDTQYFGPGTRLTVL.

The chain uses TRBV29-1 and TRBJ1-1; TRBD1 matches at 8 bases. The ends lost 6 bases at V and 4 bases at J; junction bases unmatched: 7. Germline values: CDR1 SQVTM, CDR2 ANQGSEA. This CDR3 contains 13 residues. The CDR3 protein is CSVVGQGGTEAFF. CDR3 nucleotides: TGCAGCGTGGTTGGACAGGGCGGCACTGAAGCTTTCTTT.

The chain couples TRBV29-1 to TRBJ1-2, with D possibly TRBD1 on 6 matching bases. CDR1 is SQVTM and CDR2 is ANQGSEA in the germline V gene. The length of the CDR3 is 16 residues. Trimming removed 0 bases from V and 4 bases from J, with 18 bases in between. This CDR3 reads CSVEDLERTALYGYTF. The CDR3, as DNA: TGCAGCGTTGAAGATCTAGAGCGGACAGCCCTCTATGGCTACACCTTC.

This sequence joins TRBV27 and TRBJ1-1; 9 bases align to TRBD1. V dropped 6 bases and J dropped 4; count of bases not matched to a gene: 9. Germline CDR1 is MNHEY and CDR2 is SMNVEV (reference sequence). CDR3 length: 15 amino acids. The chain's CDR3 is CASRLTGTGSTEAFF. The DNA for the CDR3 is TGTGCCAGCAGACTTACCGGGACAGGGTCCACTGAAGCTTTCTTT.

This clone has just a few counts. The genes are TRBV7-9 and TRBJ2-7; a weak D match, TRBD2 (6 bases). V was clipped by 3 bases and J by 5 bases, with 14 bases between them. The CDR3 spans 14 residues. Germline values: CDR1 SEHNR, CDR2 FQNEAQ (reference sequence). CDR3 region: CASSFRGTTDEQYF. In DNA form, the CDR3 reads TGTGCCAGCAGCTTCCGCGGGACCACTGACGAGCAGTACTTC.

The rearrangement joins TRBV11-2 to TRBJ1-3; no reliable D call. The length of the CDR3 is 15 residues. Trimming shortened V by 5 bases and J by 6 bases, and 17 bases separated the two germline ends. Germline V lookup: CDR1 SGHAT, CDR2 FQNNGV. The CDR3 is CASSPWVGGPNTIYF. DNA of the CDR3: TGTGCCAGCAGCCCATGGGTGGGAGGCCCAAACACCATATATTTT.

The chain joins TRBV7-9 to TRBJ2-2; D uncertain. In germline, CDR1 is SEHNR, CDR2 FQNEAQ (reference sequence). Trimming took off 6 bases at V and 6 bases at J, with 8 bases between the two ends. This CDR3 spans 12 amino acids. The CDR3 nucleotides are TGTGCCAGCAGTTCCAATCCCGGGGAGCTGTTTTTT. As protein: CASSSNPGELFF.

The CDR3, as DNA: TGCGCCAGCAGCTGGGGAGACAGGGCTGGCTACACCTTC. Protein product: CASSWGDRAGYTF. The chain is built from TRBV5-1 and TRBJ1-2; TRBD1 matches at 7 bases. CDR3 size: 13 residues. The V gene end was trimmed by 3 bases and the J gene end by 7 bases; junction bases not matched to a gene: 6. Germline loops: CDR1 SGHRS, CDR2 YFSETQ.

This clone has just one count. V is TRBV4-3 and J is TRBJ2-7, with 9 nucleotides matching TRBD2. Germline CDR1 reads LGHNA; CDR2 reads YSLEER. The CDR3 extends over 16 amino acids. V shed 0 bases, J shed 6 bases, and the junction held 9 bases outside the gene matches. The CDR3 DNA follows: TGCGCCAGCAGCCAAGAAGGCTCCGCGGGAGGGGGCGAGCAGTACTTC. Translating it yields CASSQEGSAGGGEQYF.

This clone showed up just once. The gene calls are TRBV7-8 and TRBJ2-7; D is possibly TRBD1 (5 bases). The germline V gene encodes CDR1 SGHVS and CDR2 FQNEAQ. The CDR3 sequence is 14 residues long. V was shortened by 1 base and J by 4 bases, with 11 bases between the two germline ends. The CDR3 coding sequence is TGTGCCAGCAGCTTAGAGCCAGGGCAGTACGAGCAGTACTTC. Translation gives CASSLEPGQYEQYF.

This clone is termed large. Other DNA sequences from this sample encode an identical CDR3 as well. This rearrangement joins TRBV9 to TRBJ2-2; tentatively, D is TRBD2 (6 bases). Germline CDR1 and CDR2: SGDLS and YYNGEE. The CDR3 has 16 residues. Trimming pared 0 bases from V and 4 bases from J, leaving 13 bases between. The CDR3 coding sequence is TGTGCCAGCAGCGTAGACCCAGGGACTTTCACCGGGGAGCTGTTTTTT. Protein: CASSVDPGTFTGELFF.

The sample holds one count of this clone. This sequence joins TRBV18 and TRBJ2-7; 8 nucleotides agree with TRBD1. The CDR3 contains 16 residues. Germline V CDR1 and CDR2: KGHSH, LQKENI. With V trimmed by 0 bases and J by 4 bases, 8 bases remained unmatched. CDR3 in amino acids: CASSPPRTGRIYEQYF. CDR3 coding DNA: TGTGCCAGCTCACCACCCCGGACAGGGAGGATTTACGAGCAGTACTTC.

This clone occurred a few times. The rearrangement uses TRBV2 and TRBJ2-7, with TRBD1 as a possible D gene (8 bases). There are 13 residues in the CDR3. In germline, CDR1 is SNHLY, CDR2 FYNNEI. V was clipped by 10 bases and J by 5 bases, with 18 bases between them. CDR3 residues: CATGWTGRDEQYF. CDR3 nucleotides: TGTGCCACCGGCTGGACAGGGAGGGACGAGCAGTACTTC.

The chain is built from TRBV4-3 and TRBJ1-2; D is unresolved. The CDR3 covers 15 residues. The germline V gene encodes CDR1 LGHNA and CDR2 YSLEER. Trimming shortened V by 4 bases and J by 5 bases, and 17 bases separated the two germline ends. The CDR3 sequence: CASSPLGTSTYGYTF. CDR3 in DNA: TGCGCCAGCAGCCCCCTCGGCACATCGACATATGGCTACACCTTC.

The rearrangement links TRBV5-4 to TRBJ2-5; 8 nucleotides align to TRBD2. Germline V gene lookup returns CDR1 SGHNT and CDR2 YYREEE (reference sequence). V lost 4 bases and J lost 4; bases outside the gene matches: 9. The CDR3 consists of 15 residues. CDR3 loop: CASSPGGARIETQYF. CDR3 in DNA: TGTGCCAGCAGCCCGGGGGGGGCAAGGATAGAGACCCAGTACTTC. Supplemented by reference TRBV5-4 and TRBJ2-5, the full variable domain reads ETGVTQSPTHLIKTRGQQVTLRCSSQSGHNTVSWYQQALGQGPQFIFQYYREEENGRGNFPPRFSGLQFPNYSSELNVNALELDDSALYLCASSPGGARIETQYFGPGTRLLVL.

The chain recombines TRBV27 with TRBJ2-1; 11 nucleotides agree with TRBD2. This CDR3 has 18 residues. J gave up 5 bases and V 3 bases, and 12 bases lay outside the gene matches. Germline assignment: CDR1 MNHEY and CDR2 SMNVEV (reference sequence). As DNA, the CDR3 is TGTGCCAGCAGTTTCTTTAGGATGACTAGCGGGATGAACAATGAGCAGTTCTTC. Translated, it gives CASSFFRMTSGMNNEQFF.

This chain links TRBV6-1 with TRBJ2-5; TRBD1 matches at 8 bases. The CDR3 loop spans 14 amino acids. Germline-derived CDR1 and CDR2 are MNHNS and SASEGT. V was pared by 6 bases and J by 3 bases, with 6 bases of the junction left unmatched. For the CDR3, the DNA is TGTGCCAGCAGCGTGGGACAGGCGAAAGAGACCCAGTACTTC. Its translation is CASSVGQAKETQYF.

This rearrangement joins TRBV7-9 to TRBJ1-2, with D uncertain. Trimming pared 0 bases from V and 6 bases from J, leaving 8 bases between. The CDR3 contains 13 residues. The germline CDR1 and CDR2 sequences are SEHNR and FQNEAQ (reference sequence). The DNA of the CDR3 is TGTGCCAGCAGCTTAGCCGGGGTGGATGGCTACACCTTC. This codes for CASSLAGVDGYTF. The whole variable domain, filled in from reference TRBV7-9 and TRBJ1-2, reads DTGVSQNPRHKITKRGQNVTFRCDPISEHNRLYWYRQTLGQGPEFLTYFQNEAQLEKSRLLSDRFSAERPKGSFSTLEIQRTEQGDSAMYLCASSLAGVDGYTFGSGTRLTVV.

V usage is TRBV7-3 and J usage is TRBJ2-2, with 9 bases matching TRBD2. Germline trimming cut 4 bases from V and 7 bases from J; bases unmatched to any gene: 16. The CDR3 is 18 amino acids. Germline values: CDR1 SGHTA, CDR2 FQGTGA. Here the CDR3 DNA reads TGTGCCAGCAGCTCCCCCAGCGGAGCGGGAGGTTTCAACGGGGAGCTGTTTTTT. Its translation is CASSSPSGAGGFNGELFF.

The chain employs TRBV5-4 and TRBJ1-1, with 8 bases fitting TRBD1. The CDR3 sequence is 15 residues long. Losses at the gene ends were 4 bases for V and 0 bases for J; bases not matched to a gene: 5. From germline, CDR1 is SGHNT and CDR2 YYREEE (reference sequence). This CDR3 is CASSRAQGVNTEAFF. In DNA form, the CDR3 reads TGTGCCAGCAGCCGGGCACAGGGGGTGAACACTGAAGCTTTCTTT.

The chain is built from TRBV4-3 and TRBJ1-2; D is perhaps TRBD1 (6 bases). CDR3 size: 14 residues. Trimming took off 0 bases at V and 6 bases at J, with 11 bases between the two ends. Germline loops: CDR1 LGHNA, CDR2 YSLEER. In DNA, the CDR3 is TGCGCCAGCAGCCAAGATCGGGGGGCGGATGGCTACACCTTC. Amino acids: CASSQDRGADGYTF.

The rearrangement uses TRBV10-3 and TRBJ1-3, with a weak D call TRBD1 (6 bases). The CDR3 sequence is 16 residues long. Between the trimmed V and J ends, which lost 6 bases and 4 bases, there was a span of 19 bases. Looked up from germline, CDR1 is ENHRY and CDR2 is SYGVKD. The CDR3 region has the DNA TGTGCCATCAGCGACACTCCCCAGGGGTGGGGAAACACCATATATTTT. Its translation is CAISDTPQGWGNTIYF.

CDR3 sequence: CASSFRVRGDSPLHF. CDR3 DNA sequence: TGTGCCAGCAGTTTTCGGGTGAGAGGAGATTCACCCCTCCACTTT. The chain uses TRBV27 and TRBJ1-6; no definite D call. Germline CDR1 and CDR2: MNHEY and SMNVEV (reference sequence). Trimming shortened V by 3 bases and J by 8 bases, and 14 bases separated the two germline ends. The CDR3 is 15 amino acids.

This sequence joins TRBV28 and TRBJ2-1; possible D gene TRBD2, 5 bases. The germline CDR1 and CDR2 sequences are MDHEN and SYDVKM. V was pared by 2 bases and J by 3 bases, with 11 bases between. CDR3 length equals 15 residues. This CDR3 is CASSLGGSGYNEQFF. The DNA of the CDR3 is TGTGCCAGCAGTTTAGGAGGTTCCGGCTACAATGAGCAGTTCTTC.